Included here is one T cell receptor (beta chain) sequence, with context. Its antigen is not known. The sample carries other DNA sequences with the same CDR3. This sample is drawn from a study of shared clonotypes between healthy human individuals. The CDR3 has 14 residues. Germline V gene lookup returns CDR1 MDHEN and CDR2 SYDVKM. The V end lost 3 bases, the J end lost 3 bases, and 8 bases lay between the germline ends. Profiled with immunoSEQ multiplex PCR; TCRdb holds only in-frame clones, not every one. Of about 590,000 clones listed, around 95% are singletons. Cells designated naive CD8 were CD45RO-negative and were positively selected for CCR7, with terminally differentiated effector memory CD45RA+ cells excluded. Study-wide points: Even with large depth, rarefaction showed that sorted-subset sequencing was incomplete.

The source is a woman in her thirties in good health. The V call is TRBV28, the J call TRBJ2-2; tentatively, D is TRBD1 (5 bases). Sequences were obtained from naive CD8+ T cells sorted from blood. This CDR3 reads CASSLVGDTGELFF. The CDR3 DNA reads TGTGCCAGCAGTTTGGTAGGGGACACCGGGGAGCTGTTTTTT.